This T cell receptor beta chain is drawn from a study of graft-versus-host responses after intestinal transplantation. Study-wide background: All recipients were transplanted with multivisceral, liver-intestinal, or isolated intestinal grafts. General observations from the study: An association linked early post-transplant HvG declines with peak circulating GvH clone levels.

With respect to this clone: Its antigen is unknown.

Some clones are missing from TCRdb's copy, which holds only in-frame ones; the method was immunoSEQ multiplex PCR. The sample carries tens of thousands of clones, approximately 86% recorded once. The germline V gene has CDR1 SGHRS and CDR2 YFSETQ. Trimming shortened V by 5 bases and J by 4 bases, and 4 bases separated the two germline ends. The CDR3 consists of 11 residues. Intraepithelial and lamina propria lymphocytes were isolated from graft specimens. The chain joins TRBV5-1 to TRBJ1-5; D gene ambiguous. This specimen consisted of ileum tissue, obtained more than 200 days after intestinal transplant. This TCR was recovered from a human patient who received an intestinal transplant, so some T cells may come from the graft donor. The CDR3: CASRGNQPQHF. The DNA of the CDR3 is TGCGCCAGCAGGGGAAATCAGCCCCAGCATTTT.